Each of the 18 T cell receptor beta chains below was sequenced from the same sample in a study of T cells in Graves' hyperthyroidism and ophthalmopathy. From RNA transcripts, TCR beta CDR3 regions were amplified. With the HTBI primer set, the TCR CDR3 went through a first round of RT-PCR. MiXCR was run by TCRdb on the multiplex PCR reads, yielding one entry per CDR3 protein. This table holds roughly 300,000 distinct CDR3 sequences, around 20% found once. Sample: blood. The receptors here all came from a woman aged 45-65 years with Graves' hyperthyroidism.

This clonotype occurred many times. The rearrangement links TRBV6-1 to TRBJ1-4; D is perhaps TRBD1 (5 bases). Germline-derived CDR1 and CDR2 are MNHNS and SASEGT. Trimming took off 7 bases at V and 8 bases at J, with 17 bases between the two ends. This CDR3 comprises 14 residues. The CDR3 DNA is TGTGCCAGCATCCTGACACGGGGGACCGAAAAACTGTTTTTT. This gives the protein CASILTRGTEKLFF.

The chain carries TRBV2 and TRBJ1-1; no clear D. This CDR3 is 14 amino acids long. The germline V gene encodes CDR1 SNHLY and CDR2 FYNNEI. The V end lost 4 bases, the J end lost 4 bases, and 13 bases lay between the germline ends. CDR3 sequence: CASSVEEGGTEAFF. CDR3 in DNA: TGTGCCAGCAGTGTAGAGGAGGGAGGCACTGAAGCTTTCTTT.

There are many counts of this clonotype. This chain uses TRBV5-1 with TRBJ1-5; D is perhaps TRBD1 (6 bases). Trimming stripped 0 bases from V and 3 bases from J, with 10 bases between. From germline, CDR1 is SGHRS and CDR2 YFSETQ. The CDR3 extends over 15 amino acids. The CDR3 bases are TGCGCCAGCAGCTTGGCAGGGGATAACAATCAGCCCCAGCATTTT. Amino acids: CASSLAGDNNQPQHF.

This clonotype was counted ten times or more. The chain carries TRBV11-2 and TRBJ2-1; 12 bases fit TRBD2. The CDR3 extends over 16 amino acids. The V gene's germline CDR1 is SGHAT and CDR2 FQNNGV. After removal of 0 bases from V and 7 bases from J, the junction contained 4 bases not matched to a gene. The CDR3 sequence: CASSLDLLAGGNEQFF. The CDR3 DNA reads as TGTGCCAGCAGCTTAGATCTACTAGCGGGGGGTAATGAGCAGTTCTTC. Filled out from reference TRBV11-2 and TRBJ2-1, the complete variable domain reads EAGVAQSPRYKIIEKRQSVAFWCNPISGHATLYWYQQILGQGPKLLIQFQNNGVVDDSQLPKDRFSAERLKGVDSTLKIQPAKLEDSAVYLCASSLDLLAGGNEQFFGPGTRLTVL.

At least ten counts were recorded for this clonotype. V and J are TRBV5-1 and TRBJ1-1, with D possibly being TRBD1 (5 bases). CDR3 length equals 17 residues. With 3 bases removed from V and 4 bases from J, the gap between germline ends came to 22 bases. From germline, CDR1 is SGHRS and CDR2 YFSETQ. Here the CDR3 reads CASSSRQGLLGGTEAFF. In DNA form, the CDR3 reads TGCGCCAGCAGCTCCCGCCAGGGTCTCTTAGGTGGCACTGAAGCTTTCTTT.

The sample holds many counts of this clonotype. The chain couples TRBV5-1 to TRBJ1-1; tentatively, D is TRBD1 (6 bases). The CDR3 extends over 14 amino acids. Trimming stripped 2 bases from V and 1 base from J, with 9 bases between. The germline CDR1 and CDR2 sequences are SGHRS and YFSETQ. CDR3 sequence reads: CASSFGTRNTEAFF. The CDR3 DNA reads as TGCGCCAGCAGCTTCGGGACAAGGAACACTGAAGCTTTCTTT.

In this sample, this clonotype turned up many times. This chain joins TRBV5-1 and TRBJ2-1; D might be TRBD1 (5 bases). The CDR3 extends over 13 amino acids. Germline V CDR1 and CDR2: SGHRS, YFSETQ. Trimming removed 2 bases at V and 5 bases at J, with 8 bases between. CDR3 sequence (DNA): TGCGCCAGCAGCTTACAGGTGGACAATGAGCAGTTCTTC. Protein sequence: CASSLQVDNEQFF.

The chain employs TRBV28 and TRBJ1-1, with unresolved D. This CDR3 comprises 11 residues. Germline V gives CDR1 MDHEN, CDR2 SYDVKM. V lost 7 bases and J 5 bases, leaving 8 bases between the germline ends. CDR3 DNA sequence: TGTGCCAGCACCCCGGGAACTGAAGCTTTCTTT. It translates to CASTPGTEAFF.

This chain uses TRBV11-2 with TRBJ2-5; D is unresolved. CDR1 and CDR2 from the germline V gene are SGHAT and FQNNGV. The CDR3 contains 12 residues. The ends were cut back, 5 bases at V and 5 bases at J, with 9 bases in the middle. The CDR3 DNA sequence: TGTGCCAGCAGCCCGGCGTGGGAGACCCAGTACTTC. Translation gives CASSPAWETQYF.

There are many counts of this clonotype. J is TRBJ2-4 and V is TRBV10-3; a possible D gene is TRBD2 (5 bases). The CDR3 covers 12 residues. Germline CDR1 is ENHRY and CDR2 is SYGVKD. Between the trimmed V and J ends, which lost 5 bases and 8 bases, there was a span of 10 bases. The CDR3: CAISPNGDIQYF. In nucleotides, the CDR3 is TGTGCCATCAGTCCAAACGGGGACATTCAGTACTTC.

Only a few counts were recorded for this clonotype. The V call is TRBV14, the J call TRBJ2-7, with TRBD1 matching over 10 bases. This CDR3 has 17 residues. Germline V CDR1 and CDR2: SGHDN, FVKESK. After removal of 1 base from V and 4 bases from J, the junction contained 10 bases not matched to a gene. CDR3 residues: CASSQVFGTGEGYEQYF. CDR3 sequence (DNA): TGTGCCAGCAGCCAAGTATTCGGGACAGGGGAAGGATACGAGCAGTACTTC. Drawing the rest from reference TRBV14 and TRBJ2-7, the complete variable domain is EAGVTQFPSHSVIEKGQTVTLRCDPISGHDNLYWYRRVMGKEIKFLLHFVKESKQDESGMPNNRFLAERTGGTYSTLKVQPAELEDSGVYFCASSQVFGTGEGYEQYFGPGTRLTVT.

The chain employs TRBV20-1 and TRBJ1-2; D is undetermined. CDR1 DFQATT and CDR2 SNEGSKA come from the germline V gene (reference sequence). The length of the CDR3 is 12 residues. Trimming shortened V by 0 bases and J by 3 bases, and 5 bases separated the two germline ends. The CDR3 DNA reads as TGCAGTGCTAGAGATAGGGACTATGGCTACACCTTC. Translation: CSARDRDYGYTF.

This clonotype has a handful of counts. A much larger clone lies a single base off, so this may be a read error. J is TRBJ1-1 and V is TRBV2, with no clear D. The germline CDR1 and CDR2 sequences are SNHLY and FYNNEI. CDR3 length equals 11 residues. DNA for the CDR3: TGTGCCAGCAGAGTGAACACTGAAGTTTTCTTT. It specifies CASRVNTEVFF.

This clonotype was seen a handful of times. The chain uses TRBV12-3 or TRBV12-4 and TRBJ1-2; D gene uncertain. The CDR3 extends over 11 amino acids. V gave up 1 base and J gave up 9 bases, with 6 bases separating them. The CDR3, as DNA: TGTGCCAGCAGTTTAGGCAGGAGCTACACCTTC. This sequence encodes CASSLGRSYTF.

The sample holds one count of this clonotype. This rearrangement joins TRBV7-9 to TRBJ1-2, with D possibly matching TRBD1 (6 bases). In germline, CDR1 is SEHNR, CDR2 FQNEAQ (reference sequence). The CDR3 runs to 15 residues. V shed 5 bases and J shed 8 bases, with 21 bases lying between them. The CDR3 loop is CASSAYREMMVGYTF. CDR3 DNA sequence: TGTGCCAGCAGCGCATACAGGGAAATGATGGTCGGCTACACCTTC.

CDR3 DNA sequence: TGTGCCAGCAGCCAAGATACCCTAGCGGGAGGCCACAATGAGCAGTTCTTC. Translating gives CASSQDTLAGGHNEQFF. The rearrangement links TRBV4-2 to TRBJ2-1, with 11 nucleotides matching TRBD2. CDR3 size: 17 residues. Germline loops: CDR1 LGHNA, CDR2 YNFKEQ. Losses at the gene ends were 0 bases for V and 5 bases for J; bases not matched to a gene: 6.

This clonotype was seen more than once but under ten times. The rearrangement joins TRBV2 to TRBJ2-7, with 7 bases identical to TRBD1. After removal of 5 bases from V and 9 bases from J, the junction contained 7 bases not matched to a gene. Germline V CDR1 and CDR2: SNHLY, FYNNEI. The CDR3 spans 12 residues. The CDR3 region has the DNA TGTGCCAGCAGTTTTATTCAGGGGGTGCAGTACTTC. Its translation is CASSFIQGVQYF.

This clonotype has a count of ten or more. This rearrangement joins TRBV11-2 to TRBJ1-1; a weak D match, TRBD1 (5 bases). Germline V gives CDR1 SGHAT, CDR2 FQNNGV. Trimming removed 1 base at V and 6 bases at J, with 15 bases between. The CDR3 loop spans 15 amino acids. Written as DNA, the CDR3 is TGTGCCAGCAGCTTAGCTGACAGTGGGATCGCTGAAGCTTTCTTT. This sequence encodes CASSLADSGIAEAFF.